Detailed here is one TCR beta chain. The protocol was immunoSEQ multiplex PCR, while the TCRdb copy is restricted to in-frame clones and leaves out a portion. The sample carries about 63,000 clones, 85% to 90% recorded once. This record comes from a study of OX40 agonist ivuxolimab in advanced cancers. Germline V gene data show CDR1 as MNHEY and CDR2 as SVGAGI. This CDR3 contains 14 residues. V was cut by 6 bases and J by 13 bases, with 21 bases left in between. V usage is TRBV6-5 and J usage is TRBJ2-2; D is perhaps TRBD2 (6 bases). This receptor was taken from an adult with an advanced solid tumor such as melanoma, head and neck, liver or kidney cancer. The sample was CD4+ or CD8+ T cells sorted from blood, taken in a trial of the OX40 agonist ivuxolimab. The CDR3 loop reads CASSPRDPRGGLFF. In DNA, the CDR3 is TGTGCCAGCAGCCCCAGGGATCCAAGGGGAGGGCTGTTTTTT.